This T cell receptor beta chain derives from a study of T cell responses to AZD1222 COVID-19 vaccine. The table came from immunoSEQ multiplex PCR; TCRdb's copy has only in-frame clones and leaves some out. The sample includes about 88,000 clones, 90% of them seen just once. This sequence originates from an adult who received the AZD1222 COVID-19 vaccine. The source was peripheral blood, collected 28 days after the second AZD1222 dose.

CDR3 residues: CASSMFRGGLGNTEAFF. In DNA, the CDR3 is TGTGCCAGCAGCATGTTCAGGGGAGGGCTAGGGAACACTGAAGCTTTCTTT. V gene TRBV5-6 combines with J gene TRBJ1-1; possible D gene TRBD1, 6 bases. The CDR3 consists of 17 residues. Germline V lookup: CDR1 SGHDT, CDR2 YYEEEE. Between the trimmed V and J ends, which lost 4 bases and 1 base, there was a span of 20 bases.